The 28 T cell receptor beta chains given below trace back to one sample, sequenced in a study of blood T cell repertoires in COVID-19. Measured with immunoSEQ multiplex PCR; TCRdb has only the in-frame clones, and not every one. The sample contains 350,000 to 400,000 clones, around 87% of which appear only once. Material for sequencing was PBMCs or T cells enriched from blood (not recorded which). Receptors were obtained from a middle-aged man in a cohort exposed to, infected with or recovered from COVID-19 (not recorded which).

The chain joins TRBV6-1 to TRBJ2-5, with D unresolved. Trimming took 3 bases from V and 0 from J, leaving 8 bases between them. This CDR3 is 14 amino acids long. Germline-derived CDR1 and CDR2 are MNHNS and SASEGT. The CDR3 sequence is CASSDQAYQETQYF. As DNA, the CDR3 is TGTGCCAGCAGTGACCAGGCGTACCAAGAGACCCAGTACTTC.

This clone appeared a few times. The chain links TRBV15 to TRBJ2-5, with TRBD2 matching 7 bases. V lost 4 bases and J lost 5; bases outside the gene matches: 13. This CDR3 is built from 16 residues. Per germline, CDR1 LNHNV and CDR2 YYDKDF (reference sequence). CDR3 residues: CATSMGEGRRRETQYF. The CDR3 DNA reads as TGTGCCACCAGCATGGGGGAGGGGCGAAGAAGGGAGACCCAGTACTTC.

V and J are TRBV28 and TRBJ1-5; D may be TRBD1 (6 bases). The germline CDR1 and CDR2 sequences are MDHEN and SYDVKM. V was trimmed by 3 bases and J by 1 base, leaving 13 bases between them. The CDR3 contains 16 residues. The CDR3 loop reads CASSFLGGASNQPQHF. The CDR3 nucleotides are TGTGCCAGCAGTTTCTTGGGGGGGGCCAGCAATCAGCCCCAGCATTTT.

The chain is built from TRBV28 and TRBJ2-1; weak D call: TRBD2 (5 bases). In germline, CDR1 is MDHEN, CDR2 SYDVKM. This CDR3 comprises 14 residues. Trimming removed 7 bases at V and 4 bases at J, with 14 bases between. This CDR3 is CASTLFGGYNEQFF. The CDR3 nucleotides are TGTGCCAGCACTCTATTCGGAGGATACAATGAGCAGTTCTTC.

The genes are TRBV28 and TRBJ1-1; tentatively, D is TRBD1 (5 bases). CDR3 size: 11 residues. Per the germline V gene, CDR1 is MDHEN and CDR2 is SYDVKM. Trimming took off 3 bases at V and 9 bases at J, with 8 bases between the two ends. The CDR3 is CASSLRGKAFF. Written as DNA, the CDR3 is TGTGCCAGCAGTTTGCGGGGGAAAGCTTTCTTT.

The chain employs TRBV3-1 (or the pseudogene TRBV3-2) and TRBJ1-1, with D perhaps TRBD1 (5 bases). CDR1 and CDR2 from the germline V gene are LGHDT and YNNKEL (reference sequence). The CDR3 is 15 residues long. Between the trimmed V and J ends, which lost 1 base and 0 bases, there was a span of 9 bases. This CDR3 reads CASSQVLGVNTEAFF. The CDR3, as DNA: TGTGCCAGCAGCCAAGTTTTAGGGGTGAACACTGAAGCTTTCTTT.

V and J are TRBV7-6 and TRBJ1-1; 8 bases match TRBD1. The CDR3 is made up of 16 amino acids. The J segment lost 5 bases and the V segment lost 1 base, leaving 9 bases of the junction unmatched. The germline V gene encodes CDR1 SGHVS and CDR2 FNYEAQ. The CDR3 region has the DNA TGTGCCAGCAGCTTAGTGCCAGGGGGCATCAATACTGAAGCTTTCTTT. This encodes CASSLVPGGINTEAFF.

The chain joins TRBV5-1 to TRBJ2-2; 8 bases are a match to TRBD2. V lost 4 bases and J lost 5; bases outside the gene matches: 7. Germline CDR1 SGHRS, CDR2 YFSETQ. The length of the CDR3 is 15 residues. CDR3: CASSIAGPDTGELFF. The CDR3 nucleotides read TGCGCCAGCAGCATAGCGGGACCGGATACCGGGGAGCTGTTTTTT.

This clone was picked up one time. The gene calls are TRBV5-1 and TRBJ2-7; the match to TRBD2 covers 9 bases. The V gene's germline CDR1 is SGHRS and CDR2 YFSETQ. V dropped 4 bases and J dropped 0; count of bases not matched to a gene: 14. CDR3 length: 18 amino acids. CDR3 sequence (DNA): TGCGCCAGCAGCCCTTTATCCTCTAGCGGGAAAAGCTCCTACGAGCAGTACTTC. It codes for CASSPLSSSGKSSYEQYF.

The CDR3 nucleotides are TGTGCCAGCAGTGCGGTAGTTTCCTATAATTCACCCCTCCACTTT. Translated, it gives CASSAVVSYNSPLHF. This chain connects TRBV27 to TRBJ1-6; D not resolved. The CDR3 contains 15 residues. Trimming took 5 bases from V and 1 from J, leaving 9 bases between them. CDR1 and CDR2 (germline): MNHEY, SMNVEV (reference sequence).

The genes are TRBV4-1 and TRBJ1-5, with 9 positions matching TRBD1. V trimming: 4 bases; J trimming: 3 bases; junction bases outside the gene matches: 10. From germline, CDR1 is MGHRA and CDR2 YSYEKL. The CDR3 contains 17 residues. Here the CDR3 reads CASSLTGTGMPNQPQHF. CDR3 in DNA: TGCGCCAGCAGCCTAACCGGGACAGGGATGCCCAATCAGCCCCAGCATTTT.

The chain couples TRBV6-5 to TRBJ1-2; no clear D. Per germline, CDR1 MNHEY and CDR2 SVGAGI. The CDR3 loop spans 15 amino acids. Between the trimmed V and J ends, which lost 5 bases and 7 bases, there was a span of 20 bases. In nucleotides, the CDR3 is TGTGCCAGCAGTCTCGGCCCGAGGGAGGGTCTTGGCTACACCTTC. It yields the protein CASSLGPREGLGYTF.

The CDR3 region is CASSQETSGSSRYNEQFF. In DNA, the CDR3 is TGTGCCAGCAGCCAAGAGACTAGCGGGAGCTCCAGGTACAATGAGCAGTTCTTC. J is TRBJ2-1 and V is TRBV4-2; 12 nucleotides agree with TRBD2. The CDR3 totals 18 residues. Germline V gives CDR1 LGHNA, CDR2 YNFKEQ. V dropped 0 bases and J dropped 4; count of bases not matched to a gene: 7.

The genes are TRBV21-1 and TRBJ2-2; the D call in the table, TRBD2, was not verified against the DNA. TRBV21-1 is annotated as a pseudogene. The CDR3 is made up of 16 amino acids. DNA for the CDR3: TGTGCCAGCAGCAAAGTGCCTAGCGGGAATATCGGGGAGCTGTTTTTT. Encoded protein: CASSKVPSGNIGELFF.

The rearrangement links TRBV19 to TRBJ1-5; 8 bases are a match to TRBD1. The V segment lost 5 bases and the J segment 2 bases; nucleotides outside the gene matches: 11. Looked up from germline, CDR1 is LNHDA and CDR2 is SQIVND (reference sequence). The CDR3 runs 17 residues. This chain's CDR3 is CASSPAQGQGGNQPQHF. CDR3 sequence (DNA): TGTGCCAGTAGTCCCGCCCAAGGACAGGGCGGCAATCAGCCCCAGCATTTT.

This clone has just one count. The CDR3 coding sequence is TGTGCCAGCTCCCTCGGGCGGGAGAGGTCCTACGAGCAGTACTTC. It is translated as CASSLGRERSYEQYF. The chain uses TRBV18 and TRBJ2-7; the match to TRBD2 covers 7 bases. V was clipped by 6 bases and J by 1 base; unmatched bases: 9. Per germline, CDR1 KGHSH and CDR2 LQKENI. The CDR3 covers 15 residues.

The chain links TRBV5-8 to TRBJ2-3; 12 nucleotides match TRBD1. This CDR3 contains 17 residues. V dropped 4 bases and J dropped 4; count of bases not matched to a gene: 10. Germline assignment: CDR1 SGHTS and CDR2 YDEGEE. The CDR3: CASSAAPGQGASDTQYF. CDR3 in DNA: TGTGCCAGCAGCGCTGCTCCGGGACAGGGGGCTTCAGATACGCAGTATTTT.

The chain employs TRBV6-4 and TRBJ2-7; 8 bases match TRBD2. The CDR3 is made up of 15 amino acids. The ends lost 6 bases at V and 0 bases at J; junction bases unmatched: 7. Germline CDR1 and CDR2: MRHNA and SNTAGT. CDR3 amino acids: CASRHSGKSSYEQYF. The CDR3, as DNA: TGTGCCAGCAGACATAGCGGGAAGAGCTCCTACGAGCAGTACTTC.

The J gene is TRBJ2-7, the V gene TRBV3-1 (or the pseudogene TRBV3-2), with TRBD1 identical over 7 bases. After removal of 9 bases from V and 4 bases from J, the junction contained 18 bases not matched to a gene. This CDR3 region has 16 residues. Germline loops: CDR1 LGHDT, CDR2 YNNKEL (reference sequence). The CDR3 DNA follows: TGTGCCAGTGAGGGTAGCCACTCAGGGGGAAAGTACGAGCAGTACTTC. Amino acid sequence: CASEGSHSGGKYEQYF.

The chain is built from TRBV27 and TRBJ2-1; possible D gene TRBD2, 5 bases. Looked up from germline, CDR1 is MNHEY and CDR2 is SMNVEV (reference sequence). V shed 5 bases and J shed 4 bases, with 12 bases lying between them. The CDR3 is 14 amino acids. The DNA of the CDR3 is TGTGCCAGCAGTGCGCAGGAGGCGTACAATGAGCAGTTCTTC. It is translated as CASSAQEAYNEQFF.

Here the CDR3 reads CASRSAGGWTGELFF. The CDR3, as DNA: TGTGCCAGCAGGTCCGCGGGAGGGTGGACCGGGGAGCTGTTTTTT. This chain links TRBV28 with TRBJ2-2; 9 bases are a match to TRBD2. Germline values: CDR1 MDHEN, CDR2 SYDVKM. Trimming at V came to 6 bases and at J to 5 bases, leaving 7 bases not matched to a gene. CDR3 length: 15 amino acids.

The rearrangement joins TRBV28 to TRBJ2-5, with D perhaps matching TRBD2 (5 bases). Germline CDR1 reads MDHEN; CDR2 reads SYDVKM. The CDR3 covers 15 residues. Trimming cost V 3 bases and J 3 bases, with 14 bases left between them. The CDR3 protein is CASSLRAMRKETQYF. The CDR3 nucleotides read TGTGCCAGCAGTTTGCGGGCTATGAGAAAAGAGACCCAGTACTTC.

The V and J genes are TRBV5-1 and TRBJ1-6; 8 bases align to TRBD1. CDR1 SGHRS and CDR2 YFSETQ come from the germline V gene. The CDR3 is 13 amino acids. V lost 7 bases to trimming and J lost 7 bases; unmatched junction nucleotides: 4. CDR3 DNA sequence: TGCGCCAGCTCCGGGACAGGCAATTCACCCCTCCACTTT. This encodes CASSGTGNSPLHF.

This clone is a singleton in its sample. The chain uses TRBV9 and TRBJ2-7, with a possible D match to TRBD2 (5 bases). Germline lookup yields CDR1 SGDLS and CDR2 YYNGEE. Trimming removed 4 bases from V and 0 bases from J, with 14 bases in between. The CDR3 length is 15 residues. In DNA, the CDR3 is TGTGCCAGCAGCCCAGGACTGGGGAGCTCCTACGAGCAGTACTTC. This encodes CASSPGLGSSYEQYF.

On this clone: The same CDR3 arises from other DNA sequences in this sample as well. The CDR3 loop is CASSPSESSYNEQFF. The CDR3 region has the DNA TGTGCCAGCTCACCTTCTGAGAGCTCCTACAATGAGCAGTTCTTC. This sequence joins TRBV18 and TRBJ2-1, with D hard to call. CDR3 size: 15 residues. Trimming took 3 bases from V and 0 from J, leaving 9 bases between them. The V gene's germline CDR1 is KGHSH and CDR2 LQKENI.

The chain links TRBV14 to TRBJ2-3, with 7 bases aligning to TRBD1. Germline values: CDR1 SGHDN, CDR2 FVKESK. With 2 bases clipped from V and 6 bases from J, the junction kept 8 bases outside the gene matches. The CDR3 runs to 15 residues. The CDR3 DNA reads as TGTGCCAGCAGCCAAAGGGTGACAGGGACCGATACGCAGTATTTT. Protein product: CASSQRVTGTDTQYF.

J is TRBJ1-3 and V is TRBV6-5; D unresolved. Looked up from germline, CDR1 is MNHEY and CDR2 is SVGAGI. With 7 bases removed from V and 4 bases from J, the gap between germline ends came to 11 bases. The CDR3 has 13 amino acids. The CDR3 coding sequence is TGTGCCAGCATATCGATGGGCGGAAACACCATATATTTT. Residues: CASISMGGNTIYF.

This chain uses TRBV27 with TRBJ1-1; TRBD1 matches 7 bases. Germline CDR1 and CDR2: MNHEY and SMNVEV (reference sequence). CDR3 length: 14 amino acids. Losses at the gene ends were 4 bases for V and 1 base for J; bases not matched to a gene: 3. CDR3 protein: CASSYRTGNTEAFF. The CDR3 DNA sequence: TGTGCCAGCAGTTACAGGACAGGGAACACTGAAGCTTTCTTT.